These 9 T cell receptor beta chains were all obtained from the same sample, sequenced in a study of cytomegalovirus exposure and HLA in healthy donors. The PCR ran on 60 Vbeta and 13 Jbeta primers. Clones were sequenced by immunoSEQ multiplex PCR, and TCRdb holds only the in-frame ones, with some missing. Found here are more than 150,000 clones, over 80% of them singletons; the top ten hold roughly 1.4%. The sample was PBMCs. The receptors were sampled from a young woman in good health and CMV-seronegative.

The rearrangement joins TRBV19 to TRBJ2-1; a possible D gene is TRBD1 (5 bases). V was trimmed by 9 bases and J by 1 base, leaving 19 bases between them. The CDR3 totals 16 residues. Germline V gene data show CDR1 as LNHDA and CDR2 as SQIVND (reference sequence). The CDR3 sequence: CASRSEAPGSYNEQFF. CDR3 sequence (DNA): TGTGCCAGCAGATCAGAGGCTCCAGGGTCCTACAATGAGCAGTTCTTC.

The CDR3 sequence is CASSVRVKTQYF. For the CDR3, the DNA is TGTGCCAGCAGCGTCAGGGTGAAGACCCAGTACTTC. V and J are TRBV6-1 and TRBJ2-5; TRBD1 might be the D (5 bases). Deletions cut 6 bases from V and 6 bases from J, with 11 bases between. Germline CDR1 reads MNHNS; CDR2 reads SASEGT. The CDR3 is made up of 12 amino acids.

The V gene is TRBV29-1, the J gene TRBJ2-7, with D possibly TRBD2 on 6 matching bases. The germline V gene has CDR1 SQVTM and CDR2 ANQGSEA. Trimming took off 3 bases at V and 7 bases at J, with 13 bases between the two ends. This CDR3 region has 12 residues. CDR3 loop: CSVDGGTREQYF. CDR3 bases: TGCAGCGTTGATGGGGGGACGCGGGAGCAGTACTTC.

The rearrangement joins TRBV5-1 to TRBJ2-5; D gene ambiguous. Trimming stripped 0 bases from V and 4 bases from J, with 10 bases between. The CDR3 sequence is 14 residues long. Germline lookup yields CDR1 SGHRS and CDR2 YFSETQ. The CDR3 reads CASSLGYPGETQYF. As DNA, the CDR3 is TGCGCCAGCAGCTTGGGTTATCCGGGAGAGACCCAGTACTTC.

This chain uses TRBV5-1 with TRBJ2-7; 7 bases map to TRBD1. This CDR3 region has 12 residues. J gave up 7 bases and V 4 bases, and 5 bases lay outside the gene matches. CDR1 is SGHRS and CDR2 is YFSETQ in the germline V gene. CDR3 in amino acids: CASSEQGWEQYF. CDR3 coding DNA: TGCGCCAGCAGCGAACAGGGGTGGGAGCAGTACTTC.

The table lists this clone with a count of one. This chain links TRBV28 with TRBJ2-2; 9 bases fit TRBD1. The CDR3 length is 14 residues. Germline lookup yields CDR1 MDHEN and CDR2 SYDVKM. The J segment lost 6 bases and the V segment lost 6 bases, leaving 5 bases of the junction unmatched. CDR3 sequence: CASRTRQGAGELFF. For the CDR3, the DNA is TGTGCCAGCAGGACAAGACAGGGGGCCGGGGAGCTGTTTTTT.

For the CDR3, the DNA is TGTGCCAGCAGTACACGAGTCGGGACAGGGGGTGAAAAACTGTTTTTT. It yields the protein CASSTRVGTGGEKLFF. The J gene is TRBJ1-4, the V gene TRBV6-6; 11 positions match TRBD1. V gave up 5 bases and J gave up 7 bases; unmatched junction bases: 9. Germline CDR1 is MNHNY and CDR2 is SVGAGI (reference sequence). This CDR3 has 16 residues.

The DNA of the CDR3 is TGTGCCAGCAGCGTAGGCCCCGGGGCGGGGAACAATGAGCAGTTCTTC. Translation gives CASSVGPGAGNNEQFF. The genes are TRBV9 and TRBJ2-1, with TRBD2 as a possible D gene (6 bases). Trimming left V 0 bases short and J 5 bases short, with 15 bases between. Germline assignment: CDR1 SGDLS and CDR2 YYNGEE. There are 16 residues in the CDR3.

As regards this clone: Other DNA sequences in this sample translate to the same CDR3. This chain uses TRBV9 with TRBJ2-7, with D unresolved. The germline V gene has CDR1 SGDLS and CDR2 YYNGEE. V was pared by 2 bases and J by 2 bases, with 17 bases between. The CDR3 has 16 amino acids. The DNA of the CDR3 is TGTGCCAGCAGCGTGGCCACAATAGCCCCTACCTACGAGCAGTACTTC. It encodes CASSVATIAPTYEQYF.